This is a list of T cell receptor beta chains from one sample in a study of cytomegalovirus exposure and HLA in healthy donors. Sequenced by immunoSEQ multiplex PCR; TCRdb stores in-frame clones only, minus some. The sample lists roughly 170,000 clones, around 83% occurring once. Sequencing was performed on PBMCs. The receptor source for this set is a man aged 50-59 years in good health and CMV-seronegative. The CDR3 runs from the conserved cysteine through the conserved F or W. D genes are given only for firm matches. Size is stated for part of the rows, as once, few or many counts, or as a class when the clone is expanded.

d_gene | j_gene | v_gene | abundance | CDR3aa | CDR3nt
TRBD1 | TRBJ2-5 | TRBV7-2 | - | CASSAGQAQETQYF | TGTGCCAGCAGCGCCGGACAGGCCCAAGAGACCCAGTACTTC
- | TRBJ1-1 | TRBV10-3 | - | CAITKGLENTEAFF | TGTGCCATCACCAAGGGACTGGAGAACACTGAAGCTTTCTTT
- | TRBJ1-3 | TRBV6-6 | - | CASSYDRSGNTIYF | TGTGCCAGCAGTTACGACAGATCTGGAAACACCATATATTTT
TRBD1 | TRBJ1-1 | TRBV9 | once | CASSRGQGARTEAFF | TGTGCCAGCAGCAGAGGACAGGGGGCGCGAACTGAAGCTTTCTTT
TRBD2 | TRBJ2-2 | TRBV29-1 | - | CSVATLAGAGELFF | TGCAGCGTCGCTACCCTAGCGGGAGCCGGGGAGCTGTTTTTT
- | TRBJ2-3 | TRBV7-3 | - | CASSLGGRGNTDTQYF | TGTGCCAGCAGCTTAGGTGGCAGGGGAAACACAGATACGCAGTATTTT
TRBD1 | TRBJ1-2 | TRBV28 | - | CASSSGQGMGGYTF | TGTGCCAGCAGTTCGGGACAGGGGATGGGTGGCTACACCTTC
- | TRBJ2-6 | TRBV28 | - | CASSPGVSGANVLTF | TGTGCCAGCAGTCCAGGTGTCTCTGGGGCCAACGTCCTGACTTTC
- | TRBJ2-6 | TRBV5-6 | once | CASSKPGLYSGANVLTF | TGTGCCAGCAGCAAGCCGGGACTCTACTCTGGGGCCAACGTCCTGACTTTC
- | TRBJ2-1 | TRBV12-5 | - | CASGFSGGRNEQFF | TGTGCTAGTGGTTTCTCCGGGGGGCGTAATGAGCAGTTCTTC
- | TRBJ2-3 | TRBV2 | - | CASRDIGRGDTQYF | TGTGCCAGCCGGGACATCGGACGTGGAGATACGCAGTATTTT
- | TRBJ2-2 | TRBV7-9 | - | CASSLNRGIGELFF | TGTGCCAGCAGCTTAAATCGGGGGATCGGGGAGCTGTTTTTT
- | TRBJ1-2 | TRBV7-2 | - | CASSLAVTGNYGYTF | TGTGCCAGCAGCTTAGCGGTAACAGGGAACTATGGCTACACCTTC
TRBD1 | TRBJ2-5 | TRBV10-3 | - | CAISESGGTQYF | TGTGCCATCAGTGAGTCAGGGGGCACCCAGTACTTC
TRBD1 | TRBJ1-6 | TRBV7-3 | - | CASSAGTGDNSPLHF | TGTGCCAGCAGCGCCGGGACAGGCGATAATTCACCCCTCCACTTT
- | TRBJ1-1 | TRBV6-5 | few | CASTSPGGRNSEAFF | TGTGCCAGCACCTCACCAGGAGGCCGGAACAGTGAAGCTTTCTTT
TRBD1 | TRBJ2-5 | TRBV7-8 | - | CASSGQGQVETQYF | TGTGCCAGCAGCGGACAGGGACAGGTAGAGACCCAGTACTTC
TRBD1 | TRBJ1-2 | TRBV7-2 | once | CASSLRTGGGYTF | TGTGCCAGCAGCCTTCGGACAGGGGGCGGCTACACCTTC
TRBD1 | TRBJ2-2 | TRBV7-3 | - | CASSLSSGGNTGELFF | TGTGCCAGCAGCTTATCATCAGGGGGGAACACCGGGGAGCTGTTTTTT
TRBD1 | TRBJ2-3 | TRBV6-1 | - | CASSEGARGTDTQYF | TGTGCCAGCAGTGAAGGCGCCAGGGGGACAGATACGCAGTATTTT
TRBD1 | TRBJ2-1 | TRBV11-3 | - | CASSLTGGVNNEQFF | TGTGCCAGCAGCTTGACAGGGGGCGTCAATAATGAGCAGTTCTTC
TRBD1 | TRBJ2-7 | TRBV19 | - | CASSTGDSSSYEQYF | TGTGCCAGTAGTACCGGGGACAGTAGCTCCTACGAGCAGTACTTC
- | TRBJ1-1 | TRBV16 | few | CASSQSAGAAFF | TGTGCCAGCAGCCAATCGGCAGGGGCGGCTTTCTTT
- | TRBJ2-3 | TRBV5-1 | - | CASSLEVAQDTQYF | TGCGCCAGCAGCTTGGAGGTAGCCCAAGATACGCAGTATTTT
TRBD1 | TRBJ1-5 | TRBV7-9 | - | CSSSPWTGGVNQPQHF | TGTTCCAGCAGCCCATGGACAGGGGGCGTCAATCAGCCCCAGCATTTT
- | TRBJ1-2 | TRBV10-3 | few | CALSSGLGGYTF | TGTGCCCTCAGTTCAGGGTTGGGTGGCTACACCTTC
TRBD1 | TRBJ2-5 | TRBV2 | - | CATTGTEYQETQYF | TGTGCCACTACCGGGACAGAATACCAAGAGACCCAGTACTTC
TRBD1 | TRBJ2-7 | TRBV30 | - | CAWRRDSRGYEQYF | TGTGCCTGGAGACGGGACAGCCGCGGCTACGAGCAGTACTTC
- | TRBJ1-1 | TRBV28 | - | CASSFLDRPTEAFF | TGTGCCAGCAGCTTCTTGGACAGACCCACTGAAGCTTTCTTT
- | TRBJ1-4 | TRBV7-9 | - | CAFHLGVATNEKLFF | TGTGCCTTTCACCTGGGAGTTGCAACTAATGAAAAACTGTTTTTT
- | TRBJ1-2 | TRBV2 | - | CASSEWGLIYTF | TGTGCCAGCAGTGAATGGGGGCTGATCTACACCTTC
- | TRBJ2-7 | TRBV30 | - | CAWSPGYEQYF | TGTGCCTGGAGTCCGGGTTACGAGCAGTACTTC
TRBD2 | TRBJ2-7 | TRBV2 | - | CASSQGLAGEQYF | TGTGCCAGCAGCCAAGGACTAGCCGGGGAGCAGTACTTC
- | TRBJ2-7 | TRBV6-6 | - | CASSYAGGFSSEQYF | TGTGCCAGCAGTTACGCAGGTGGGTTCTCGAGCGAGCAGTACTTC
- | TRBJ2-7 | TRBV6-5 | - | CASSYEAGFEQYF | TGTGCCAGCAGCTACGAGGCGGGATTCGAGCAGTACTTC
TRBD2 | TRBJ2-1 | TRBV4-3 | - | CASSQEKRESWNEQFF | TGCGCCAGCAGCCAAGAGAAGCGGGAGAGTTGGAATGAGCAGTTCTTC
- | TRBJ1-2 | TRBV7-8 | few | CASSLVSGANYGYTF | TGTGCCAGCAGCTTAGTATCCGGAGCTAACTATGGCTACACCTTC
- | TRBJ2-2 | TRBV7-2 | - | CASSLVGLPGGELFF | TGTGCCAGCAGCTTAGTGGGACTCCCCGGGGGGGAGCTGTTTTTT
TRBD2 | TRBJ2-1 | TRBV4-3 | - | CASSRALGRTSANNEQFF | TGCGCCAGCAGCCGGGCCCTCGGGCGGACTAGCGCAAACAATGAGCAGTTCTTC
TRBD2 | TRBJ2-7 | TRBV27 | - | CASSPITPGTSGSRGGLEQYF | TGTGCCAGCAGCCCCATAACACCCGGGACTAGCGGGAGCCGAGGTGGGCTCGAGCAGTACTTC
- | TRBJ1-5 | TRBV5-5 | once | CASSLEKRRDNQPQHF | TGTGCCAGCAGCTTGGAGAAGAGACGGGACAATCAGCCCCAGCATTTT
- | TRBJ2-7 | TRBV12-1 | - | CASSFAVQRRLPYEQYF | TGTGCCAGCAGCTTTGCGGTGCAGCGCCGCCTTCCCTACGAGCAGTACTTC
TRBD2 | TRBJ2-1 | TRBV4-1 | - | CASSQERTSGSSYNEQFF | TGCGCCAGCAGCCAAGAAAGAACTAGCGGGAGCTCCTACAATGAGCAGTTCTTC
TRBD1 | TRBJ1-3 | TRBV30 | - | CAWSGDRGGGNTIYF | TGTGCCTGGAGCGGGGACAGGGGCGGTGGAAACACCATATATTTT
- | TRBJ2-3 | TRBV2 | - | CASTGREGTDTQYF | TGTGCCAGCACGGGCAGGGAGGGCACAGATACGCAGTATTTT
TRBD1 | TRBJ2-6 | TRBV7-2 | - | CASSLPPGTAFSGANVLTF | TGTGCCAGCAGCTTACCCCCGGGGACAGCATTCTCTGGGGCCAACGTCCTGACTTTC
TRBD2 | TRBJ2-7 | TRBV7-9 | - | CASSLVPASGTYEQYF | TGTGCCAGCAGCTTAGTCCCTGCCAGCGGGACGTACGAGCAGTACTTC
- | TRBJ2-5 | TRBV11-1 | - | CASSLRETQYF | TGTGCCAGCAGCTTACGGGAGACCCAGTACTTC
- | TRBJ1-2 | TRBV18 | - | CASSPWEGGNYGYTF | TGTGCCAGCTCACCTTGGGAGGGAGGAAACTATGGCTACACCTTC